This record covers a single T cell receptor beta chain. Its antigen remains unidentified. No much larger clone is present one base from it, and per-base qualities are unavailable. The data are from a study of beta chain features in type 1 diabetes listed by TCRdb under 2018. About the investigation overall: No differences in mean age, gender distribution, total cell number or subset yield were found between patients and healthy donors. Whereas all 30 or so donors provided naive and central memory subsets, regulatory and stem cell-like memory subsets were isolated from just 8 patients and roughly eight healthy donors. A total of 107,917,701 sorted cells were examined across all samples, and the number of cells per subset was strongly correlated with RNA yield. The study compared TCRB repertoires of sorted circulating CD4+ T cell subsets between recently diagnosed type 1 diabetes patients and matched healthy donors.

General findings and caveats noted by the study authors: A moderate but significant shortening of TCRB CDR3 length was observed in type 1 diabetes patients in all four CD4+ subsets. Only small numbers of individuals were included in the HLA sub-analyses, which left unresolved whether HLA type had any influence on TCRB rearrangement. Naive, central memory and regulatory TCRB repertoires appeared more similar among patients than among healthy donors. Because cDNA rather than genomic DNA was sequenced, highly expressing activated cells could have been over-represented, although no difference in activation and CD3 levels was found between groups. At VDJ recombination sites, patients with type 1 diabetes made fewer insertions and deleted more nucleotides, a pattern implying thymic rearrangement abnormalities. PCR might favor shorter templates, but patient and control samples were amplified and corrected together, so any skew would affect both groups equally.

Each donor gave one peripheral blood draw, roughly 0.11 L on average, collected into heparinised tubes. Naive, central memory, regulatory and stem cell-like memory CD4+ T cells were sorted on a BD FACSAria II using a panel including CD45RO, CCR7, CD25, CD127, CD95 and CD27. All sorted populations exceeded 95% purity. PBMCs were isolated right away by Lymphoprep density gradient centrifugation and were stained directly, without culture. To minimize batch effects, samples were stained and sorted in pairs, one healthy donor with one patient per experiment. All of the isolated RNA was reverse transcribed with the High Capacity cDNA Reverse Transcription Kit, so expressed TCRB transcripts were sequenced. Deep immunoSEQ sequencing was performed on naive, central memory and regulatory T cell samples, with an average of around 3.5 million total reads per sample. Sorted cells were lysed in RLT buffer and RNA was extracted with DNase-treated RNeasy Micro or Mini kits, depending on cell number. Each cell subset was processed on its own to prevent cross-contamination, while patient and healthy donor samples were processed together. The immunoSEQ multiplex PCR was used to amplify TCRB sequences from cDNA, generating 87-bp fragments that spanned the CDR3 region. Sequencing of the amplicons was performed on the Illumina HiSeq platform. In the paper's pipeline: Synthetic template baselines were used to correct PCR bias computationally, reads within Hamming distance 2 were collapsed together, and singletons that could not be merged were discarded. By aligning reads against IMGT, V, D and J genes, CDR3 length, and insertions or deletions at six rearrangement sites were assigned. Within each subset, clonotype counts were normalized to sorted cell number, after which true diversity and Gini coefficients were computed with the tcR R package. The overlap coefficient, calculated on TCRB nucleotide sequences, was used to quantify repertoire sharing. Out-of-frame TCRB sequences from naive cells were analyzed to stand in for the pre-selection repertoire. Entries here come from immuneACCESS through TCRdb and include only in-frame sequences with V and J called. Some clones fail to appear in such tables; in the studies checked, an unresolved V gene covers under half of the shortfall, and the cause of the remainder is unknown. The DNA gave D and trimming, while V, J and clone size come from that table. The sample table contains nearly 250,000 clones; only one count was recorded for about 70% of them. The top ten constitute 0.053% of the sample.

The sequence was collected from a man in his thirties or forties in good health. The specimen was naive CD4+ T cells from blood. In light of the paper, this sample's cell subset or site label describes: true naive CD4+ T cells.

The CDR3 corresponds to CSVVAGRGTGELFF. The nucleotides read TGCAGCGTTGTAGCAGGGAGGGGAACCGGGGAGCTGTTTTTT. Rearrangement joined TRBV29-1 to TRBJ2-2; TRBD2 agrees with 7 junctional bases. V has 4 bases trimmed and J has 5 bases trimmed; junction bases matching no gene number 7. Including cysteine and phenylalanine, the CDR3 has 14 amino acids. Only the CDR3 DNA stays, 42 bases, in frame from base 1. CDR1 and CDR2 are read off the germline V gene as SQVTM and ANQGSEA.